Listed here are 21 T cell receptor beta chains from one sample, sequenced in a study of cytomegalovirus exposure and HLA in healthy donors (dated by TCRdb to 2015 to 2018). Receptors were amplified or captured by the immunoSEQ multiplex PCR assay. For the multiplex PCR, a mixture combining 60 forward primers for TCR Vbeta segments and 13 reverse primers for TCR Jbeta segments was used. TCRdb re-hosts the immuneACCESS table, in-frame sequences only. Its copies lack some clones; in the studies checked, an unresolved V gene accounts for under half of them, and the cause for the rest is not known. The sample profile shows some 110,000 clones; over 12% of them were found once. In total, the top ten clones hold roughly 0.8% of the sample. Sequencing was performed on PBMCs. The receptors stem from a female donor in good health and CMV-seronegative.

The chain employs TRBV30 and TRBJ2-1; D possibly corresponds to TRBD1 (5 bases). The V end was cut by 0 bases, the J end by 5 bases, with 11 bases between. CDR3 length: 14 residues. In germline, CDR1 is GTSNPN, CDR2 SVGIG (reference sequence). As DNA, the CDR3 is TGTGCCTGGAGTGTACAGGTACGGGACAATGAGCAGTTCTTC. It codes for CAWSVQVRDNEQFF.

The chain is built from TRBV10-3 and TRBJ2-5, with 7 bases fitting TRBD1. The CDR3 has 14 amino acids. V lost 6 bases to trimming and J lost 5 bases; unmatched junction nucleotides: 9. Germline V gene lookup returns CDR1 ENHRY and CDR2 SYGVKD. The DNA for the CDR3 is TGTGCCATCAGCGATGACAGGGCGGCCGAGACCCAGTACTTC. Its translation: CAISDDRAAETQYF.

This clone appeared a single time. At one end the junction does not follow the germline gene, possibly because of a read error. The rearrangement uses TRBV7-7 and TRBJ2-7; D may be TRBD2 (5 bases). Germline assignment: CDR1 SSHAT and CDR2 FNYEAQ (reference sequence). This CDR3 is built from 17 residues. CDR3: CASSLGLGRPRSYEQYF. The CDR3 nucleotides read TGTGCTAGCAGCTTAGGCCTAGGGAGACCTAGATCGTACGAGCAGTACTTC.

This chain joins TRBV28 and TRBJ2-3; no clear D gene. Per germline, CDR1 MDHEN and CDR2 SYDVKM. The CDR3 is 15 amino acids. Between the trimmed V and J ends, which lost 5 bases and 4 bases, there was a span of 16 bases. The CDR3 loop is CASSVGTPRSDTQYF. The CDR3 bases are TGTGCCAGCAGTGTCGGAACTCCGAGGTCAGATACGCAGTATTTT. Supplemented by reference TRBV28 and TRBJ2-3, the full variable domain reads DVKVTQSSRYLVKRTGEKVFLECVQDMDHENMFWYRQDPGLGLRLIYFSYDVKMKEKGDIPEGYSVSREKKERFSLILESASTNQTSMYLCASSVGTPRSDTQYFGPGTRLTVL.

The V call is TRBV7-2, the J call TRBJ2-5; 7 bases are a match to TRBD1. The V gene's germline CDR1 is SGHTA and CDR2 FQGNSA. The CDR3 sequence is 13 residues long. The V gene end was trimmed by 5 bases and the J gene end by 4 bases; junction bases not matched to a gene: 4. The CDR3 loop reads CASSTRTGETQYF. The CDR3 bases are TGTGCCAGCAGCACCAGGACAGGAGAGACCCAGTACTTC.

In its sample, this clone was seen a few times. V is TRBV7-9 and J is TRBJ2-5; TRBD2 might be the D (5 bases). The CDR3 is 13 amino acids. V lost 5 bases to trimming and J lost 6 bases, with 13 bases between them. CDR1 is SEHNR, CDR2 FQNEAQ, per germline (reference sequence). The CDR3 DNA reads TGTGCCAGCAGCCCCGAGGGTGGCCAGACCCAGTACTTC. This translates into CASSPEGGQTQYF.

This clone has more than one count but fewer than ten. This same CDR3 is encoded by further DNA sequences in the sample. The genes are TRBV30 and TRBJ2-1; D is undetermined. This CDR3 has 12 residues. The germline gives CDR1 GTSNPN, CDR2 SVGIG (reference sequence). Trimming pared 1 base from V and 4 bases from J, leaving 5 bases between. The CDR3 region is CAWSGSYNEQFF. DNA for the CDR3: TGTGCCTGGAGTGGCAGTTACAATGAGCAGTTCTTC.

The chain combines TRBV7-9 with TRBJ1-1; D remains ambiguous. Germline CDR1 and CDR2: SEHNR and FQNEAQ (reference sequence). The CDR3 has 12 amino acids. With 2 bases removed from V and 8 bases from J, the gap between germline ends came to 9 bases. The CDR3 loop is CASSLRGWEAFF. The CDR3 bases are TGTGCCAGCAGCTTACGGGGTTGGGAAGCTTTCTTT.

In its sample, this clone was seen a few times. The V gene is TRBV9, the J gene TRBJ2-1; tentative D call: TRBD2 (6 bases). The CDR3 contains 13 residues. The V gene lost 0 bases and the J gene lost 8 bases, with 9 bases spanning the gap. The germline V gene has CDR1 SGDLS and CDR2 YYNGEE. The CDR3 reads CASSVDGGDEQFF. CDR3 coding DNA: TGTGCCAGCAGCGTAGATGGAGGGGATGAGCAGTTCTTC.

CDR3 loop: CASRKQGQSTDTQYF. As DNA, the CDR3 is TGTGCCAGCAGAAAGCAGGGGCAAAGCACAGATACGCAGTATTTT. The chain is built from TRBV27 and TRBJ2-3; possible D gene TRBD1, 6 bases. The V gene's germline CDR1 is MNHEY and CDR2 SMNVEV (reference sequence). The CDR3 is 15 amino acids. V shed 6 bases and J shed 0 bases, with 13 bases lying between them.

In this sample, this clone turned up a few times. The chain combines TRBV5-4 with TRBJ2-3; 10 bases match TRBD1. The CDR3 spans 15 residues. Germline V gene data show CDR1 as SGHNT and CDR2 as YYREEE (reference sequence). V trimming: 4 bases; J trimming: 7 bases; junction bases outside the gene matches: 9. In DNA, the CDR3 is TGTGCCAGCAGCGGGGACAGGGGAATTATGTATACGCAGTATTTT. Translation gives CASSGDRGIMYTQYF.

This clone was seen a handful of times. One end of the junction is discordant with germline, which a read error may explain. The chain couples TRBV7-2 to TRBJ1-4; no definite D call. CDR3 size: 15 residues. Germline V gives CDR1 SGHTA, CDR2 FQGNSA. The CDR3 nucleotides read TGTGCCAACAGCTTAGGACCGGGAGGGTATGAAAAACTGTTTTTT. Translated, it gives CANSLGPGGYEKLFF.

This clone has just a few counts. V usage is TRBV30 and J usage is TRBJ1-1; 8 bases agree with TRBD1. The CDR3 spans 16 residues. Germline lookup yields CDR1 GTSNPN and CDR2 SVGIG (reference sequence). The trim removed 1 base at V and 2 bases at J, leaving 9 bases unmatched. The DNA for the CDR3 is TGTGCCTGGAGTGCCACAGAACAGGGGGGAAACACTGAAGCTTTCTTT. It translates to CAWSATEQGGNTEAFF.

CDR3 protein: CATSRDTANYGYTF. In DNA, the CDR3 is TGTGCCACCAGCAGAGACACAGCCAACTATGGCTACACCTTC. The V gene is TRBV15, the J gene TRBJ1-2; D call uncertain. Trimming removed 0 bases from V and 2 bases from J, with 7 bases in between. The CDR3 is 14 residues long. Germline CDR1 is LNHNV and CDR2 is YYDKDF (reference sequence).

The CDR3 region is CASSPETGGAGSGYTF. DNA of the CDR3: TGTGCCAGCTCACCAGAAACAGGGGGCGCCGGGAGTGGCTACACCTTC. The V call is TRBV18, the J call TRBJ1-2; 9 nucleotides agree with TRBD1. Germline V gene sequence: CDR1 KGHSH, CDR2 LQKENI. The CDR3 is made up of 16 amino acids. V was clipped by 2 bases and J by 7 bases; unmatched bases: 11.

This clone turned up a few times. The chain's CDR3 is CASSFGGTGTQPQHF. For the CDR3, the DNA is TGTGCCAGCAGTTTTGGCGGGACAGGGACTCAGCCCCAGCATTTT. V usage is TRBV27 and J usage is TRBJ1-5; TRBD1 aligns across 9 bases. The germline V gene encodes CDR1 MNHEY and CDR2 SMNVEV (reference sequence). This CDR3 comprises 15 residues. V was clipped by 3 bases and J by 6 bases; unmatched bases: 6.

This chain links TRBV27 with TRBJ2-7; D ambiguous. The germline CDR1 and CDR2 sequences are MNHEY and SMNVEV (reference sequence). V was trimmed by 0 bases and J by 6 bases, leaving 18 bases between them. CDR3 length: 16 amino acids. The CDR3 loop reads CASSLSFPRGGFEQYF. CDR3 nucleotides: TGTGCCAGCAGTTTATCGTTCCCCCGAGGCGGTTTCGAGCAGTACTTC.

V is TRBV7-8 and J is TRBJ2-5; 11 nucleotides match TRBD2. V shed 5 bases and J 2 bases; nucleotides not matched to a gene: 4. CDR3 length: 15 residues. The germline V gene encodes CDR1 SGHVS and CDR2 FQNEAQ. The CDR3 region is CASSGRLAGQETQYF. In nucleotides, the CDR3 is TGTGCCAGCAGCGGGAGACTAGCGGGACAAGAGACCCAGTACTTC.

The CDR3 bases are TGTGCCAGCAGCTTTCGCCAGGGAGGTGAAAAACTGTTTTTT. Translating it yields CASSFRQGGEKLFF. This chain links TRBV5-6 with TRBJ1-4, with D perhaps TRBD1 (5 bases). The CDR3 sequence is 14 residues long. Trimming took 2 bases from V and 7 from J, leaving 12 bases between them. CDR1 is SGHDT, CDR2 YYEEEE, per germline.

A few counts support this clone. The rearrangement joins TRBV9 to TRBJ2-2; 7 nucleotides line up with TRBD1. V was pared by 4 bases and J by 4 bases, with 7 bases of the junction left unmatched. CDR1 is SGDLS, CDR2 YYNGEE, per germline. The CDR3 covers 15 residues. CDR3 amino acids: CASSTGTVGTGELFF. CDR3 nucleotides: TGTGCCAGCAGCACCGGGACAGTTGGCACCGGGGAGCTGTTTTTT.

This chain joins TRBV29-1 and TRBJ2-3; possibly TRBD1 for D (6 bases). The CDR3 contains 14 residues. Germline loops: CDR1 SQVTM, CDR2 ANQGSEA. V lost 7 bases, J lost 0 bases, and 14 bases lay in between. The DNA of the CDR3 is TGCAGCGCCTCCGGGACAACAAGCACAGATACGCAGTATTTT. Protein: CSASGTTSTDTQYF.